The T cell receptor (beta chain) under discussion was sequenced for a study of blood T cell repertoires in COVID-19. The wider study: Acute and convalescent COVID-19 specimens originated in the United States, Italy and Spain.

Individuals aged roughly 18 to 95 years were recruited from fewer than 25 US areas. Categorization into cohorts depended on clinical history that participants reported. Per the study methods: Estimation of nucleated cell counts was performed using reference gene primer amplification. The assay was immunoSEQ multiplex PCR, and TCRdb's table has in-frame clones only and misses some. The DNA gave D and trimming, while V, J and clone size come from that table. The repertoire holds 350,000 to 400,000 clones, with about 90% as singletons. Germline CDR1 is SGHRS and CDR2 is YFSETQ. V lost 0 bases and J lost 5, with 12 bases in between. This CDR3 contains 15 residues.

This clonotype originated in a woman aged 25 to 39 who had recovered from COVID-19. This chain connects TRBV5-1 to TRBJ2-1, with D possibly being TRBD2 (6 bases). The specimen was PBMCs or T cells enriched from blood (not recorded which). The CDR3 sequence is CASSLGLAEHNEQFF. CDR3 nucleotides: TGCGCCAGCAGCTTGGGGTTAGCGGAGCACAATGAGCAGTTCTTC.